This T cell receptor beta chain derives from a study of molecular identifiers for immune sequencing clone quantification. Many counts were recorded for this clonotype. With RNA at 10%, 30% or 50%, naive CD8 libraries came from roughly 18,000 to 920,000 sorted cells. Germline CDR1 SQVTM, CDR2 ANQGSEA. V was shortened by 4 bases and J by 0 bases, with 5 bases between the two germline ends. The CDR3 has 12 residues. TCRdb re-called the PCR reads through MiXCR, storing one row per CDR3 protein. The repertoire includes 250,000 to 350,000 distinct CDR3 sequences, roughly 23% of them detected once, and approximately 0.85% sits in the top ten.

This TCR came from a human donor in good health. Some libraries in this study had Jurkat cell RNA spiked in. Sequencing was done on a sample of naive CD8+ T cells from blood, with Jurkat cell RNA spiked in. The subset was: FACS-sorted CD8+CD4-CCR7+CD45RA+ naive T cells. The gene calls are TRBV29-1 and TRBJ2-3; D gene ambiguous. In DNA, the CDR3 is TGCAGCGTTGCCCTTAGCACAGATACGCAGTATTTT. Protein sequence: CSVALSTDTQYF.